This TCR beta chain was identified during a study of regulatory T cells in long-lasting Graves disease. Study-level results: The TCR repertoire of persistent Graves' patients was less diverse than that of newly diagnosed ones. Favored gene segments in persistent disease were TRBV28, TRBJ1-2 and TRBJ2-5.

Trimming took off 0 bases at V and 3 bases at J, with 15 bases between the two ends. This CDR3 region has 16 residues. Germline V gives CDR1 SGHRS, CDR2 YFSETQ. The time point denotes: persistent/refractory GD, antithyroid drugs over 5 years with positive TRAb. RNA isolated from PBMCs was used to make the TCR library. Arm-PCR of CDR3 regions with iRepertoire HTBI primers generated TCR beta libraries. From the multiplex PCR reads, TCRdb called clonotypes with MiXCR, one entry per CDR3 protein. The table has 700,000 or so distinct CDR3 sequences, about 32% seen once. With regard to this clonotype: Its antigen is undetermined.

The chain recombines TRBV5-1 with TRBJ1-2, with a possible D match to TRBD1 (5 bases). The input for sequencing was peripheral blood mononuclear cells (PBMCs), taken when the disease was refractory, from a patient treated with antithyroid drugs. This TCR was recovered from a female donor with Graves disease. The CDR3: CASSLGQPMVDYGYTF. In DNA form, the CDR3 reads TGCGCCAGCAGCTTGGGACAGCCCATGGTTGACTATGGCTACACCTTC.